This TCR beta chain emerged from a study of blood T cells in healthy people across ages (dated by TCRdb to about 2015). About the study as a whole: In model experiments, template switching captured about one uniquely barcoded TCR beta cDNA molecule for every two T cells. To track age-related changes in TCR beta repertoire diversity, the study relied on deep sequencing normalized with unique cDNA molecular identifiers. The donors were divided into four age groups: young (average approximately 15 years), middle-aged (about 39), aged (approximately 62) and long-lived (roughly 86). The study analyzed two additional independent replicas of 1 million unique cDNA reads from the same blood draw for two donors, one aged 18 to 30 and one aged 80 or older. General conclusions and limits of the study: Because profiling used bulk unsorted PBMCs, naive and antigen-experienced compartments could not be compared conclusively. Total diversity estimates from one million sequenced T cells were considered lower bounds and underestimates. Observed TCR beta diversity per million T cells fell roughly linearly with age, and a significant reduction was already apparent by age roughly 40. The long-lived group showed more naive CD4+ T cells, fewer expanded clones and increased TCR diversity than the aged group, suggesting age selection. Observed TCR beta diversity correlated strongly with the percentage of naive T cells measured by flow cytometry. Because the CMV infection status of the donors was unknown, age-related changes in expanded clonotypes may potentially have been confounded.

Regarding this clonotype: Its antigen is unknown. No base-level quality is on record; no much larger clone is a single base apart.

Systemically healthy Caucasian individuals from Russia, approximately 39 in total and aged about 6 to 100 years, were included as donors. Each donor gave about 9.7 milliliters of peripheral blood, drawn into EDTA-treated Vacutainer tubes. Ficoll-Paque density-gradient centrifugation was used to isolate PBMCs, with at least 6.5 million per sample. Trizol reagent was used to extract total RNA from PBMCs, with at least 5.5 micrograms per sample. For every donor, flow cytometry on a PBMC aliquot measured the percentage of naive CD45RAhigh/CD27high T cells. The CDR3 goes from the cysteine to the phenylalanine over 16 residues. The read is trimmed to its CDR3 DNA, 48 bases read in frame from base 1. From the germline V gene (reference sequence), CDR1 is DFQATT and CDR2 is SNEGSKA. Germline trimming amounts to 0 bases on V and 3 bases on J, with 10 as the count of junction bases outside the gene matches.

Libraries were constructed by 5' RACE. The sequencing machine was an Illumina HiSeq 2500. A second PCR of about 7 to 12 cycles was performed with a sample-barcoded 5' primer and a J-beta primer mix. A template-switch 5' adaptor carrying 12 random nucleotides introduced a unique molecular identifier onto each TCR beta cDNA molecule. At least 3 million CDR3-containing paired-end reads were obtained from each sample. First-strand cDNA was synthesized from all RNA with the Mint cDNA synthesis kit, primed by a TRBC-specific oligonucleotide. After uracil-DNA glycosylase treatment, a first 18-cycle PCR used universal primers M1SS and BC2_uni_R on all cDNA. Per the source publication's procedure: For normalization, 1 million high-quality reads, each with a distinct molecular identifier, were randomly selected from each sample. Instead of being binned into consensus sequences, reads with shared molecular identifiers were discarded. MiTCR, set to a Q25 quality threshold and the strictest error-elimination algorithm, was used for CDR3 identification, clonotype clustering and error correction. Lower-bound total TCR beta diversity was estimated with a nonparametric unseen species model using Euler transformation. TCRdb cleaned the public reads at Q25 with fastp, built clones with MiXCR and kept in-frame beta chains. Each entry is one CDR3 protein sequence, shown with its most common DNA and genes. It is TCRdb's table, rather than the study itself, that gives the V and J calls and clone size. This sample comprises roughly 1,100,000 distinct CDR3 sequences, approximately 25% of them detected only once. Of the sample, 0.65% to 0.75% is held by the ten largest clones.

This sample was also put to use in a study of T cells of mothers and their children. As the second study states: The donors were nine systemically healthy Caucasian individuals, made up of three mothers and their six children. cDNA synthesis consumed the entire amount of extracted RNA, loaded at about 1.5 ug RNA in each 15 ul reaction. Sample barcodes and 2-4 random nucleotides were added via the M1S primer in the second PCR. Over 9.5 million TCR beta CDR3 reads came from each mother, compared with some 3 million reads from each child. Thymic selection shapes the output of TCR recombination in a similar way in related and unrelated pairs, and inherited differences have a minor effect. Normalized repertoire overlap was always slightly but never significantly higher in related than unrelated mother-child pairs. With a sensitivity of about 100 clones per million clonotypes, no persistent microchimeric T cell clones were detected. In the study, deep NGS was used to compare the TCR beta repertoires of mothers and children, and features distinguishing related mother-child pairs from unrelated individuals were sought. On average, the children were about 10 +/- 4 years old, while the mothers were about 40 +/- 4 years old. After adapter ligation was performed with NEBNext reagents, the libraries were sequenced on an Illumina HiSeq 2000 with 100+100 nt paired-end reads. Mother and child libraries were prepared a month apart and sequenced in separate runs to prevent cross-contamination. Each donor had between roughly 450,000 and 2,300,000 distinct TCR beta clonotypes identified. Naive TCR beta clonotypes were estimated from low-frequency clonotypes matched to each donor's FACS-determined naive share, without sorting.

This sequence was found in a girl aged 2-10 years in good health. The sample taken for sequencing was blood. This chain is built from TRBV20-1 and TRBJ2-7, and TRBD1 aligns with 8 junction nucleotides. Here the CDR3 is given as CSAREGGIGTGYEQYF. The bases are TGCAGTGCTAGAGAAGGGGGGATTGGGACAGGCTACGAGCAGTACTTC.